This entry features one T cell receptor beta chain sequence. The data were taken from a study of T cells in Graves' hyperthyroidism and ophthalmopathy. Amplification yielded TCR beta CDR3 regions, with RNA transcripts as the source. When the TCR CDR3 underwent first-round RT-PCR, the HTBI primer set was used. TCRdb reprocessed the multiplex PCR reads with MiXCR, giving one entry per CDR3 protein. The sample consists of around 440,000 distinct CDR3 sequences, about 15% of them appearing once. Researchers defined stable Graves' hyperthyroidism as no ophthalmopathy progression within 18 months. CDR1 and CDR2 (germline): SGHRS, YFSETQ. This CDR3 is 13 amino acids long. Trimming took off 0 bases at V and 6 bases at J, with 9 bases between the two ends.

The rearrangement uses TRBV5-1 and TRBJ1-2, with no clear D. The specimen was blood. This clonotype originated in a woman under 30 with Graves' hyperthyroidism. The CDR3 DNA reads TGCGCCAGCAGCTTGGAAGGGTGGCATGGCTACACCTTC. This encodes CASSLEGWHGYTF. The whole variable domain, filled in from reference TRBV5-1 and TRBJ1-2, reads KAGVTQTPRYLIKTRGQQVTLSCSPISGHRSVSWYQQTPGQGLQFLFEYFSETQRNKGNFPGRFSGRQFSNSRSEMNVSTLELGDSALYLCASSLEGWHGYTFGSGTRLTVV.